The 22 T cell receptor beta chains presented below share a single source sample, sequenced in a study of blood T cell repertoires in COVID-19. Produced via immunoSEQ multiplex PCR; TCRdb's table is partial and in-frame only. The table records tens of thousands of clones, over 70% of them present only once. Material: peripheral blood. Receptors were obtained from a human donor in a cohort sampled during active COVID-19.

The DNA of the CDR3 is TGTGCCAGCAGTTACAAGGGGGGGCATCTCGGCGAGCAGTACTTC. Translation gives CASSYKGGHLGEQYF. J is TRBJ2-7 and V is TRBV6-5; perhaps TRBD2 as D (7 bases). Per the germline V gene, CDR1 is MNHEY and CDR2 is SVGAGI. CDR3 size: 15 residues. V lost 2 bases and J 6 bases, leaving 17 bases between the germline ends.

The CDR3 DNA sequence: TGTGCCAGCTCACCACCGTCTACTAGCTACGATGCCGGGGAGCTGTTTTTT. This codes for CASSPPSTSYDAGELFF. This chain links TRBV18 with TRBJ2-2; a possible D gene is TRBD2 (6 bases). The germline V and J ends were trimmed by 0 bases and 6 bases, with 17 bases remaining between them. The CDR3 is 17 amino acids. The germline gives CDR1 KGHSH, CDR2 LQKENI.

The CDR3 region is CATSDSGYSSGNTIYF. CDR3 bases: TGTGCCACCAGTGATTCGGGATACTCTTCTGGAAACACCATATATTTT. V is TRBV24-1 and J is TRBJ1-3; D is unclear. Trimming removed 2 bases at V and 1 base at J, with 11 bases between. CDR1 KGHDR and CDR2 SFDVKD come from the germline V gene. The CDR3 covers 16 residues.

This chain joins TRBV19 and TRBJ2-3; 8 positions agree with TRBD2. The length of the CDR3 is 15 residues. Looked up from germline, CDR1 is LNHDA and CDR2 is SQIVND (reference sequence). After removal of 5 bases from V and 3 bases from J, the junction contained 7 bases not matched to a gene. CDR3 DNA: TGTGCCAGTAGTCCAAGCGGGAGAGTTACAGATACGCAGTATTTT. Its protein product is CASSPSGRVTDTQYF.

CDR3 loop: CASSTTGLGSGNTIYF. In DNA, the CDR3 is TGTGCCAGCAGCACGACAGGGTTGGGCTCTGGAAACACCATATATTTT. The chain employs TRBV3-1 (or the pseudogene TRBV3-2) and TRBJ1-3, with 7 nucleotides matching TRBD1. Germline CDR1 reads LGHDT; CDR2 reads YNNKEL (reference sequence). The CDR3 sequence is 16 residues long. The V segment lost 5 bases and the J segment 0 bases; nucleotides outside the gene matches: 7.

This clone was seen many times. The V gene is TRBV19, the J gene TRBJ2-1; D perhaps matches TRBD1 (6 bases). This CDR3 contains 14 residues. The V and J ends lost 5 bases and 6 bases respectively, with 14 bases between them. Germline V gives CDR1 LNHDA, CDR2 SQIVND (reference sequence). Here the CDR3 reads CASSARTGSNEQFF. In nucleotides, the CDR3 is TGTGCCAGTAGTGCCCGTACAGGGTCCAATGAGCAGTTCTTC.

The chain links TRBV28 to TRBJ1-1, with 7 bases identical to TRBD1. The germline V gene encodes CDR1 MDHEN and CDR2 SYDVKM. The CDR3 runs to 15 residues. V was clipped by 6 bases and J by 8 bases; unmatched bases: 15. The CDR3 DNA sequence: TGTGCCAGCAGCCTTAGACAGGGAGGCTGGCTGGAAGCTTTCTTT. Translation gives CASSLRQGGWLEAFF.

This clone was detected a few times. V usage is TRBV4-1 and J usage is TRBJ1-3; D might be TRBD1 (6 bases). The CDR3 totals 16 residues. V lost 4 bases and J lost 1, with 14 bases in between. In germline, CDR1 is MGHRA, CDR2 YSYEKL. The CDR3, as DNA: TGCGCCAGCAGCCGGGACACGGATGATTCTGGAAACACCATATATTTT. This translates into CASSRDTDDSGNTIYF.

CDR3 in amino acids: CASSQEGAGGAVTQYF. The CDR3 DNA sequence: TGTGCCAGCAGCCAAGAGGGGGCCGGGGGGGCAGTGACCCAGTACTTC. This chain uses TRBV3-1 (or the pseudogene TRBV3-2) with TRBJ2-5, with 8 bases that match TRBD2. The V segment lost 0 bases and the J segment 7 bases; nucleotides outside the gene matches: 10. The CDR3 length is 16 residues. Germline V CDR1 and CDR2: LGHDT, YNNKEL (reference sequence).

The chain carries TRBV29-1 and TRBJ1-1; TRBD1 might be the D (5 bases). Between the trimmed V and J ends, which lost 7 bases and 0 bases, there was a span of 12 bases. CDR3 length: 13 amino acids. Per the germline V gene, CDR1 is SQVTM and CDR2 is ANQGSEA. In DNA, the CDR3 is TGCAGCGCAGGACATAGGATGAACACTGAAGCTTTCTTT. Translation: CSAGHRMNTEAFF.

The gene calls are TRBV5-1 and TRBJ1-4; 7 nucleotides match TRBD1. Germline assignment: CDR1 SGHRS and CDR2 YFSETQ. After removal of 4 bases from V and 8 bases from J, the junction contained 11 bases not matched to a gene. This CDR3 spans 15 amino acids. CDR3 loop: CASSREGALGEKLFF. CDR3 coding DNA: TGCGCCAGCAGCCGCGAGGGGGCCTTGGGGGAAAAACTGTTTTTT.

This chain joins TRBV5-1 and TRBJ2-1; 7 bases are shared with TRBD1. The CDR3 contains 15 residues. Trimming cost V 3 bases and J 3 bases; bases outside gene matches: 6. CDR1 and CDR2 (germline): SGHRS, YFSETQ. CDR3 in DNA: TGCGCCAGCAGCTCCTACAGGGGAGACTACAATGAGCAGTTCTTC. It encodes CASSSYRGDYNEQFF.

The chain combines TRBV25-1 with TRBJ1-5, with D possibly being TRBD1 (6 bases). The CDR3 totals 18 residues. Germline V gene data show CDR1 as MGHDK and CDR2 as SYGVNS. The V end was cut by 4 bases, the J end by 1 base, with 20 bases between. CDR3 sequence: CASSGSKGGLGSNQPQHF. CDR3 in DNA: TGTGCCAGCAGTGGCTCCAAGGGGGGGCTCGGGAGCAATCAGCCCCAGCATTTT.

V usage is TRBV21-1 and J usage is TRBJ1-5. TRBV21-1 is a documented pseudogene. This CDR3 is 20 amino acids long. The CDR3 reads CASSKNMDSLDSRRNQPQHF. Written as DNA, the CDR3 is TGTGCCAGCAGCAAAAATATGGACTCCCTAGATTCTCGACGCAATCAGCCCCAGCATTTT.

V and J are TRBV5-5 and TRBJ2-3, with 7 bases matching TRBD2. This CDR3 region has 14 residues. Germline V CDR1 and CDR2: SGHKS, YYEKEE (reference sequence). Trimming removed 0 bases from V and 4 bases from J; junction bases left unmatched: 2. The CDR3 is CASSLETSSDTQYF. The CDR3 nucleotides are TGTGCCAGCAGCTTGGAGACTAGCTCAGATACGCAGTATTTT.

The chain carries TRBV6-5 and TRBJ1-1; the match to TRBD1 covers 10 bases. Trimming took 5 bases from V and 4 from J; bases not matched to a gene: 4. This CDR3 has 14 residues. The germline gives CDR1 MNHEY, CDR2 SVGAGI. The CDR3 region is CASSPRTGGTEAFF. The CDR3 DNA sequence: TGTGCCAGCAGTCCGAGGACAGGGGGCACTGAAGCTTTCTTT.

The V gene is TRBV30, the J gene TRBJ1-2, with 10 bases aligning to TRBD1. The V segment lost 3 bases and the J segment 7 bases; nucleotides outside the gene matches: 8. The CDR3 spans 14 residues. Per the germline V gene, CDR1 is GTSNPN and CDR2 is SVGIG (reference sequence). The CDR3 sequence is CAWSRQGAVSGYTF. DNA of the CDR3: TGTGCCTGGAGCCGACAGGGGGCGGTGAGTGGCTACACCTTC. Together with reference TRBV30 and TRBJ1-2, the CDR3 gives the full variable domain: SQTIHQWPATLVQPVGSPLSLECTVEGTSNPNLYWYRQAAGRGLQLLFYSVGIGQISSEVPQNLSASRPQDRQFILSSKKLLLSDSGFYLCAWSRQGAVSGYTFGSGTRLTVV.

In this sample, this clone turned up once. The CDR3 coding sequence is TGTGCCAGCAGCTTAAATAGAGAGGGGGCGAGTCAGCCCCAGCATTTT. Residues: CASSLNREGASQPQHF. The gene calls are TRBV7-2 and TRBJ1-5, with 7 bases lining up with TRBD1. CDR3 length: 16 residues. The germline CDR1 and CDR2 sequences are SGHTA and FQGNSA. V lost 2 bases, J lost 6 bases, and 10 bases stayed unmatched.

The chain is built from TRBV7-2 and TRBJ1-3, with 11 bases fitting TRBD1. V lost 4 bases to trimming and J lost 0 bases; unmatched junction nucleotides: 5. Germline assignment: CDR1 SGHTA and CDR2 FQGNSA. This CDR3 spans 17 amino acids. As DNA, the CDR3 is TGTGCCAGCAGCTCTTGGACAGGGGGCGGCTCTGGAAACACCATATATTTT. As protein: CASSSWTGGGSGNTIYF.

CDR3 in DNA: TGTGCCAGCAGCCAAAGGACAGGGGGTCGTAATGAGCAGTTCTTC. Protein: CASSQRTGGRNEQFF. The chain couples TRBV7-9 to TRBJ2-1; 10 bases agree with TRBD1. Germline-derived CDR1 and CDR2 are SEHNR and FQNEAQ (reference sequence). This CDR3 spans 15 amino acids. The V gene end was trimmed by 5 bases and the J gene end by 7 bases; junction bases not matched to a gene: 8.

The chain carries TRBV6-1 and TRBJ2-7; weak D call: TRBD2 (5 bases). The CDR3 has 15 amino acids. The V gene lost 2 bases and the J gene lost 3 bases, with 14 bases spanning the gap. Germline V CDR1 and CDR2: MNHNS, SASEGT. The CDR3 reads CASSEYSTGNYEQYV. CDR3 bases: TGTGCCAGCAGTGAATATTCAACGGGGAACTACGAGCAGTACGTC.

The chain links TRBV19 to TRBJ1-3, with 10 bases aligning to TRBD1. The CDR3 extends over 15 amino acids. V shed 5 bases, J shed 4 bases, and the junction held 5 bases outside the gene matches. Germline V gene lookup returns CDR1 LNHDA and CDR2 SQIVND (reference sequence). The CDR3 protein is CASSATGQGGNTIYF. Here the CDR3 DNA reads TGTGCCAGTAGTGCCACGGGACAGGGGGGAAACACCATATATTTT. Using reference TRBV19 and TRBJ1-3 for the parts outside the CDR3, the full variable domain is DGGITQSPKYLFRKEGQNVTLSCEQNLNHDAMYWYRQDPGQGLRLIYYSQIVNDFQKGDIAEGYSVSREKKESFPLTVTSAQKNPTAFYLCASSATGQGGNTIYFGEGSWLTVV.